This is a list of T cell receptor beta chains from one sample in a study of neurological immune-mediated disorders. MiXCR, applied by TCRdb to the 5' RACE reads, yields one record per CDR3 protein. The data contain 71,000 or so distinct CDR3 sequences, 5% to 5.5% of them seen just once; the ten biggest clones take up less than 2.5%. The sequencing sample was made of PBMCs. Receptors originate from a woman aged 25 to 39 with multiple sclerosis. Each CDR3 is given with its conserved first and last residue. The D gene is left open where the match is weak. A row's size may be missing; if present it is once, few, many or a size class.

many,TRBJ1-1,TRBD1,TRBV5-1,CASSTTGGWTEAFF,TGCGCCAGCAGCACTACAGGGGGGTGGACTGAAGCTTTCTTT
large,TRBJ2-3,TRBD2,TRBV9,CASTSGETTGDTQYF,TGTGCCAGCACCAGCGGGGAGACTACCGGAGATACGCAGTATTTT
many,TRBJ2-2,NA,TRBV5-5,CASSPRLGNTGELFF,TGTGCCAGCAGCCCAAGACTGGGAAACACCGGGGAGCTGTTTTTT
NA,TRBJ2-6,NA,TRBV2,CASRGDSGANVLTF,TGTGCCAGCAGGGGGGACTCTGGGGCCAACGTCCTGACTTTC
many,TRBJ1-5,NA,TRBV27,CASSSLSVSNQPQHF,TGTGCCAGCAGCTCTCTAAGCGTGAGCAATCAGCCCCAGCATTTT
many,TRBJ2-5,NA,TRBV20-1,CSARIAGLGLAQYF,TGCAGTGCTAGAATAGCAGGGTTGGGGTTGGCCCAGTACTTC
many,TRBJ1-6,NA,TRBV7-2,CASSKQERNSPLHF,TGTGCCAGCAGCAAACAGGAGAGGAATTCACCCCTCCACTTT
NA,TRBJ1-1,NA,TRBV20-1,CSARRQLRLNTEAFF,TGCAGTGCTAGGAGACAACTGAGATTGAACACTGAAGCTTTCTTT
NA,TRBJ2-7,TRBD2,TRBV20-1,CSASRFASGGSSYEQYF,TGCAGTGCTAGCCGGTTCGCTAGCGGGGGCTCCTCCTACGAGCAGTACTTC
many,TRBJ2-2,NA,TRBV6-6,CASSYSNSAAGELFF,TGTGCCAGCAGTTACTCGAATTCAGCCGCCGGGGAGCTGTTTTTT
many,TRBJ1-5,NA,TRBV7-2,CASSLQEYQPQHF,TGTGCCAGCAGCTTACAGGAATATCAGCCCCAGCATTTT
many,TRBJ1-1,NA,TRBV27,CASSFRGAGGGITEAFF,TGTGCCAGCAGTTTCAGGGGCGCAGGTGGAGGTATAACTGAAGCTTTCTTT
many,TRBJ2-1,TRBD2,TRBV24-1,CATSDPGLAGENEQFF,TGTGCCACCAGTGATCCGGGACTAGCGGGAGAAAATGAGCAGTTCTTC
many,TRBJ1-4,NA,TRBV20-1,CSARDTRTNEKLFF,TGCAGTGCTAGAGATACTCGAACTAATGAAAAACTGTTTTTT
many,TRBJ1-5,NA,TRBV24-1,CATSEGTSGNQPQHF,TGTGCCACCAGTGAGGGGACAAGCGGTAATCAGCCCCAGCATTTT
NA,TRBJ2-1,NA,TRBV7-7,CASSLNPGDEQFF,TGTGCCAGCAGCTTAAATCCCGGGGATGAGCAGTTCTTC
many,TRBJ1-4,TRBD1,TRBV5-1,CASSSNRGRLDEKLFF,TGCGCCAGCAGCTCCAACAGGGGGCGATTGGATGAAAAACTGTTTTTT
few,TRBJ2-5,TRBD2,TRBV29-1,CSVETSGGPGETQYF,TGCAGCGTTGAGACTAGCGGGGGGCCTGGCGAGACCCAGTACTTC
many,TRBJ2-1,NA,TRBV12-3/TRBV12-4,CASSFGGTHSREQFF,TGTGCCAGCAGTTTCGGCGGCACCCACTCCAGAGAGCAGTTCTTC
many,TRBJ2-1,NA,TRBV20-1,CSARGYGGQFF,TGCAGTGCTAGAGGGTATGGAGGGCAGTTCTTC
few,TRBJ1-6,TRBD1,TRBV20-1,CSASDRGRMSPLHF,TGCAGTGCTTCCGACAGGGGGCGAATGTCACCCCTCCACTTT
many,TRBJ2-1,TRBD1,TRBV12-3/TRBV12-4,CASSSREQGFNEQFF,TGTGCCAGCAGTTCCCGGGAACAGGGGTTCAATGAGCAGTTCTTC
many,TRBJ1-6,TRBD1,TRBV20-1,CSARDLTGQGNSPLHF,TGCAGTGCTAGGGACTTGACGGGACAGGGGAATTCACCCCTCCACTTT
many,TRBJ2-5,TRBD2,TRBV5-6,CASSPGLAGKYF,TGTGCCAGCAGCCCTGGTCTAGCGGGAAAGTACTTC
many,TRBJ2-5,NA,TRBV3-1,CASSQETEQYQETQYF,TGTGCCAGCAGCCAAGAAACAGAACAGTACCAAGAGACCCAGTACTTC
NA,TRBJ1-1,NA,TRBV27,CASSFRSGNTEAFF,TGTGCCAGCAGTTTCAGGAGTGGGAACACTGAAGCTTTCTTT
many,TRBJ2-1,NA,TRBV30,CAWSRDFSLEQFF,TGTGCCTGGAGCAGGGACTTCTCCCTGGAGCAGTTCTTC
many,TRBJ2-5,NA,TRBV12-3/TRBV12-4,CASSATSAQETQYF,TGTGCCAGCAGCGCCACCAGCGCCCAAGAGACCCAGTACTTC
many,TRBJ2-2,NA,TRBV25-1,CASRFHGELFF,TGTGCCAGCAGATTCCACGGGGAGCTGTTTTTT
many,TRBJ2-5,TRBD1,TRBV5-1,CASSTALPGQGSQETQYF,TGCGCCAGCAGCACGGCACTACCGGGACAGGGGTCCCAAGAGACCCAGTACTTC
NA,TRBJ2-7,TRBD2,TRBV10-3,CAIKGTSSYDQYF,TGTGCCATCAAGGGGACTAGCTCCTACGACCAGTACTTC
few,TRBJ2-7,TRBD2,TRBV7-2,CASSFTTSGWLYEQYF,TGTGCCAGCAGTTTCACGACTAGCGGGTGGCTCTACGAGCAGTACTTC
few,TRBJ1-1,NA,TRBV20-1,CSARKDLTGDEAFF,TGCAGTGCTCGTAAAGATTTGACAGGTGATGAAGCTTTCTTT
many,TRBJ1-3,NA,TRBV12-3/TRBV12-4,CASSLAPGSSIGNTIYF,TGTGCCAGCAGTTTAGCGCCCGGCAGTTCTATTGGAAACACCATATATTTT
many,TRBJ2-5,NA,TRBV12-3/TRBV12-4,CASQPANQETQYF,TGTGCCAGCCAACCGGCGAACCAAGAGACCCAGTACTTC
many,TRBJ2-2,NA,TRBV12-3/TRBV12-4,CASRRRDPSSGELFF,TGTGCCAGCAGGCGAAGGGACCCTTCAAGCGGGGAGCTGTTTTTT
many,TRBJ2-3,NA,TRBV5-1,CASSLDASDTQYF,TGCGCCAGCAGCTTGGATGCCTCAGATACGCAGTATTTT
many,TRBJ2-5,NA,TRBV5-4,CAMKVSIETQYF,TGTGCCATGAAAGTTTCGATAGAGACCCAGTACTTC
few,TRBJ2-1,NA,TRBV7-2,CASSLRGPYNEQFF,TGTGCCAGCAGCTTGCGTGGGCCCTACAATGAGCAGTTCTTC
many,TRBJ1-1,TRBD1,TRBV9,CASSVQPWTGHGTEAFF,TGTGCCAGCAGCGTACAACCTTGGACAGGGCACGGCACTGAAGCTTTCTTT
many,TRBJ1-5,NA,TRBV28,CASSSAGSSNQPQHF,TGTGCCAGCAGTTCCGCAGGGAGTAGCAATCAGCCCCAGCATTTT
many,TRBJ1-5,NA,TRBV14,CASSQSRGQPQHF,TGTGCCAGCAGCCAAAGTAGGGGTCAGCCCCAGCATTTT
many,TRBJ2-1,NA,TRBV5-1,CASSDTGRVEQFF,TGCGCCAGCAGCGACACAGGGAGAGTTGAGCAGTTCTTC
many,TRBJ1-1,NA,TRBV5-1,CASSSRTGSNTEAFF,TGCGCCAGCAGCTCCCGAACAGGGTCGAACACTGAAGCTTTCTTT